The 2 T cell receptor beta chains given below trace back to one sample, sequenced in a study of identical twins. TCRdb reprocessed the 5' RACE reads with MiXCR, giving one entry per CDR3 protein. The repertoire has about 290,000 distinct CDR3 sequences, roughly 9.7% of them found once; the top ten carry about 7.1%. These data were also reused for a study on yellow fever vaccine responses in identical twins.

Sequencing was carried out using CD8+ T cells sorted from blood. These TCRs come from a woman aged 18-29 years in good health.

Points on this clonotype: A much larger clone sits a single nucleotide away, making a read error possible. The rearrangement uses TRBV6-2 or TRBV6-3 and TRBJ2-3; 7 nucleotides align to TRBD2. Germline CDR1 and CDR2: MNHEY and SVGEGT. The CDR3 has 20 residues. This CDR3 reads CVSSYGPSGAELLGADTQYF. The CDR3 DNA is TGTGTCAGCAGTTACGGCCCTAGCGGAGCAGAACTCCTGGGCGCAGATACGCAGTATTTT.

This chain joins TRBV4-1 and TRBJ1-5; TRBD1 agrees at 7 bases. This CDR3 region has 16 residues. Germline CDR1 is MGHRA and CDR2 is YSYEKL. With V trimmed by 2 bases and J by 6 bases, 10 bases remained unmatched. The CDR3 nucleotides read TGCGCCAGCAGCCAAACAGTCCAGGGGGGGGCTCAGCCCCAGCATTTT. This sequence encodes CASSQTVQGGAQPQHF.